The 29 T cell receptor beta chains below all came from one sample that was sequenced in a study of molecular identifiers for immune sequencing clone quantification. TCRdb re-called the PCR reads through MiXCR, storing one row per CDR3 protein. The data hold around 470,000 distinct CDR3 sequences, with about a fifth observed a single time. The source material was naive CD8+ T cells from blood, with Jurkat cell RNA spiked in. Documented subset: FACS-sorted CD8+CD4-CCR7+CD45RA+ naive T cells. The source of these receptors is a human donor in good health. Some libraries in this study had Jurkat cell RNA spiked in.

The chain links TRBV7-3 to TRBJ2-2, with 7 bases matching TRBD2. The length of the CDR3 is 18 residues. Per the germline V gene, CDR1 is SGHTA and CDR2 is FQGTGA. V gave up 5 bases and J gave up 2 bases; unmatched junction bases: 14. CDR3 nucleotide sequence: TGTGCCAGCAGCCCCTCGTCCGGGACTACCCTAAACACCGGGGAGCTGTTTTTT. Residues: CASSPSSGTTLNTGELFF.

The chain is built from TRBV5-4 and TRBJ2-1, with 9 bases fitting TRBD2. Germline lookup yields CDR1 SGHNT and CDR2 YYREEE (reference sequence). Trimming at V came to 4 bases and at J to 0 bases, leaving 8 bases not matched to a gene. The CDR3 loop spans 17 amino acids. CDR3 sequence (DNA): TGTGCCAGCAGCCGGGATGGACTAGCGAGCTCCTACAATGAGCAGTTCTTC. It encodes CASSRDGLASSYNEQFF.

This clonotype was observed a few times. This chain links TRBV6-2 or TRBV6-3 with TRBJ2-3, with D possibly TRBD2 on 6 matching bases. CDR3 length: 14 amino acids. Germline CDR1 and CDR2: MNHEY and SVGEGT. Trimming took 8 bases from V and 4 from J, leaving 16 bases between them. The CDR3 is CASFPSGSADTQYF. CDR3 DNA: TGTGCCAGCTTTCCCAGCGGGTCTGCAGATACGCAGTATTTT.

Only a few counts were recorded for this clonotype. The chain is built from TRBV4-3 and TRBJ2-2; 9 nucleotides match TRBD2. Losses at the gene ends were 0 bases for V and 4 bases for J; bases not matched to a gene: 6. Looked up from germline, CDR1 is LGHNA and CDR2 is YSLEER. This CDR3 has 17 residues. CDR3 region: CASSQDGSGSSTGELFF. CDR3 DNA sequence: TGCGCCAGCAGCCAAGACGGTAGCGGGAGTAGCACCGGGGAGCTGTTTTTT.

This clonotype was detected many times. This chain connects TRBV27 to TRBJ2-3; possibly TRBD2 for D (6 bases). Trimming stripped 6 bases from V and 0 bases from J, with 10 bases between. The CDR3 is 14 amino acids. The germline V gene encodes CDR1 MNHEY and CDR2 SMNVEV (reference sequence). This CDR3 is CASSLADSTDTQYF. The CDR3 bases are TGTGCCAGCAGCTTAGCGGATAGCACAGATACGCAGTATTTT.

The chain carries TRBV5-6 and TRBJ2-7; 9 bases line up with TRBD1. The CDR3 has 16 amino acids. After removal of 5 bases from V and 2 bases from J, the junction contained 11 bases not matched to a gene. Germline-derived CDR1 and CDR2 are SGHDT and YYEEEE. CDR3 region: CASRFKPGTGPYEQYF. The CDR3 bases are TGTGCCAGCAGGTTTAAACCCGGGACAGGGCCCTACGAGCAGTACTTC.

V usage is TRBV7-6 and J usage is TRBJ2-2; 7 bases line up with TRBD1. V lost 2 bases and J lost 6; bases outside the gene matches: 3. Looked up from germline, CDR1 is SGHVS and CDR2 is FNYEAQ. CDR3 length equals 14 residues. DNA for the CDR3: TGTGCCAGCAGCTTAACAGGGGCGGCCGGGGAGCTGTTTTTT. Translation: CASSLTGAAGELFF. The complete variable domain, with remaining parts taken from reference TRBV7-6 and TRBJ2-2, reads GAGVSQSPRYKVTKRGQDVALRCDPISGHVSLYWYRQALGQGPEFLTYFNYEAQQDKSGLPNDRFSAERPEGSISTLTIQRTEQRDSAMYRCASSLTGAAGELFFGEGSRLTVL.

The V and J genes are TRBV5-1 and TRBJ2-4; 9 positions match TRBD1. Trimming cost V 0 bases and J 8 bases; bases outside gene matches: 9. Germline V gene sequence: CDR1 SGHRS, CDR2 YFSETQ. This CDR3 contains 16 residues. For the CDR3, the DNA is TGCGCCAGCAGCTTGGCCGAGGGACAGGGCTCGGACATTCAGTACTTC. Translated, it gives CASSLAEGQGSDIQYF.

The chain recombines TRBV27 with TRBJ2-1, with D possibly being TRBD1 (6 bases). The CDR3 is 12 residues long. CDR1 and CDR2 (germline): MNHEY, SMNVEV (reference sequence). Trimming stripped 7 bases from V and 15 bases from J, with 19 bases between. The CDR3 region is CASTPTGILWFF. For the CDR3, the DNA is TGTGCCAGCACCCCCACAGGGATCTTGTGGTTCTTC.

This clonotype was recorded once. A single base separates this from a much larger clone, so it may be a read error. The gene calls are TRBV5-6 and TRBJ2-6; either TRBD1 or TRBD2 may supply D (5 bases each). CDR3 length: 15 amino acids. V lost 3 bases, J lost 2 bases, and 9 bases lay in between. Germline CDR1 reads SGHDT; CDR2 reads YYEEEE. The CDR3 nucleotides read TGTGCCAGCAGCTGGGGGAGCCCTGGGGCCAACGTCCTGACTTTC. Amino acids: CASSWGSPGANVLTF.

The chain links TRBV19 to TRBJ2-2; 8 positions agree with TRBD1. Per the germline V gene, CDR1 is LNHDA and CDR2 is SQIVND (reference sequence). V shed 6 bases, J shed 7 bases, and the junction held 7 bases outside the gene matches. The CDR3 contains 14 residues. This chain's CDR3 is CASRWTGIVGELFF. The CDR3 nucleotides read TGTGCCAGTAGATGGACAGGGATAGTCGGGGAGCTGTTTTTT. The full variable domain, its missing parts supplied by reference TRBV19 and TRBJ2-2, is DGGITQSPKYLFRKEGQNVTLSCEQNLNHDAMYWYRQDPGQGLRLIYYSQIVNDFQKGDIAEGYSVSREKKESFPLTVTSAQKNPTAFYLCASRWTGIVGELFFGEGSRLTVL.

This clonotype came up many times. The CDR3 sequence is CSALTGSTYEQYF. CDR3 DNA: TGCAGTGCACTGACAGGTTCGACTTACGAGCAGTACTTC. The gene calls are TRBV20-1 and TRBJ2-7, with D possibly TRBD1 on 6 matching bases. CDR1 and CDR2 from the germline V gene are DFQATT and SNEGSKA (reference sequence). The CDR3 is made up of 13 amino acids. V was shortened by 6 bases and J by 4 bases, with 16 bases between the two germline ends.

This clonotype has at least ten counts. The genes are TRBV5-4 and TRBJ2-6; maybe TRBD1 (5 bases). Looked up from germline, CDR1 is SGHNT and CDR2 is YYREEE (reference sequence). The CDR3 is 15 amino acids. Trimming took off 3 bases at V and 4 bases at J, with 11 bases between the two ends. CDR3 DNA sequence: TGTGCCAGCAGCTATCAGGGTGCCGGGGCCAACGTCCTGACTTTC. Translation gives CASSYQGAGANVLTF.

At least ten counts were recorded for this clonotype. The J gene is TRBJ1-1, the V gene TRBV27, with no clear D. Germline-derived CDR1 and CDR2 are MNHEY and SMNVEV (reference sequence). Deletions cut 9 bases from V and 3 bases from J, with 14 bases between. The CDR3 length is 13 residues. The CDR3 loop is CASKVGGYTEAFF. CDR3 nucleotides: TGTGCCAGTAAGGTGGGCGGATACACTGAAGCTTTCTTT.

This clonotype has just a few counts. This chain uses TRBV12-3 or TRBV12-4 with TRBJ2-7; D not certain. This CDR3 comprises 12 residues. Trimming pared 5 bases from V and 6 bases from J, leaving 11 bases between. The DNA for the CDR3 is TGTGCCAGCAGTACCGAGCGAGGCGAGCAGTACTTC. Encoded protein: CASSTERGEQYF.

This clonotype was picked up a small number of times. The gene calls are TRBV30 and TRBJ2-3; no reliable D call. Germline lookup yields CDR1 GTSNPN and CDR2 SVGIG (reference sequence). Trimming left V 2 bases short and J 4 bases short, with 13 bases between. CDR3 size: 14 residues. Here the CDR3 reads CAWSYSSRPDTQYF. The CDR3 DNA sequence: TGTGCCTGGAGTTATAGCAGCCGGCCAGATACGCAGTATTTT.

The chain is built from TRBV7-8 and TRBJ2-5; 12 bases are a match to TRBD2. Germline V gene sequence: CDR1 SGHVS, CDR2 FQNEAQ. This CDR3 spans 16 amino acids. J was trimmed by 5 bases and V by 4 bases; bases with no gene match: 8. The CDR3, as DNA: TGTGCCAGCAGCTCACGACTAGCGGGGGTCTGGGAGACCCAGTACTTC. Translation: CASSSRLAGVWETQYF. The full variable domain, its missing parts supplied by reference TRBV7-8 and TRBJ2-5, is GAGVSQSPRYKVAKRGQDVALRCDPISGHVSLFWYQQALGQGPEFLTYFQNEAQLDKSGLPSDRFFAERPEGSVSTLKIQRTQQEDSAVYLCASSSRLAGVWETQYFGPGTRLLVL.

This clonotype was counted between two and nine times. The rearrangement links TRBV6-5 to TRBJ2-5; D possibly corresponds to TRBD1 (6 bases). Trimming shortened V by 4 bases and J by 2 bases, and 14 bases separated the two germline ends. This CDR3 spans 15 amino acids. Germline lookup yields CDR1 MNHEY and CDR2 SVGAGI. The CDR3: CASSSGQYTQETQYF. As DNA, the CDR3 is TGTGCCAGCAGTTCCGGACAGTACACTCAAGAGACCCAGTACTTC.

Details on this clonotype: An end of the junction does not agree with germline; a read error may underlie this. The chain has TRBV25-1 and TRBJ2-1, with TRBD2 as a possible D gene (5 bases). Germline V gene data show CDR1 as MGHDK and CDR2 as SYGVNS. The CDR3 loop spans 14 amino acids. The CDR3 region has the DNA TGTGCCAGCAGTGTTGGGGAGTCCTACAATAAGCAGTTCTTC. This encodes CASSVGESYNKQFF.

This clonotype showed up just a few times. The V and J genes are TRBV28 and TRBJ1-1; no definite D call. V lost 6 bases, J lost 1 base, and 9 bases lay in between. Looked up from germline, CDR1 is MDHEN and CDR2 is SYDVKM. This CDR3 region has 13 residues. In DNA form, the CDR3 reads TGTGCCAGCAGGTACAATAGGAACACTGAAGCTTTCTTT. It codes for CASRYNRNTEAFF.

This clonotype has more than one count but fewer than ten. The chain employs TRBV2 and TRBJ1-4, with no clear D. Germline lookup yields CDR1 SNHLY and CDR2 FYNNEI. The CDR3 runs to 14 residues. V lost 4 bases and J lost 2, with 8 bases in between. The CDR3 protein is CASSAVPTNEKLFF. DNA of the CDR3: TGTGCCAGCAGTGCGGTGCCCACTAATGAAAAACTGTTTTTT. Full variable domain (remainder filled in from reference TRBV2 and TRBJ1-4): EPEVTQTPSHQVTQMGQEVILRCVPISNHLYFYWYRQILGQKVEFLVSFYNNEISEKSEIFDDQFSVERPDGSNFTLKIRSTKLEDSAMYFCASSAVPTNEKLFFGSGTQLSVL.

This sequence joins TRBV7-9 and TRBJ2-5; D unresolved. Germline-derived CDR1 and CDR2 are SEHNR and FQNEAQ (reference sequence). The length of the CDR3 is 15 residues. Trimming took 5 bases from V and 0 from J, leaving 13 bases between them. CDR3 protein: CASSPRTEYQETQYF. The CDR3 coding sequence is TGTGCCAGCAGCCCAAGGACGGAGTACCAAGAGACCCAGTACTTC.

This chain connects TRBV14 to TRBJ2-3, with 9 bases identical to TRBD2. Losses at the gene ends were 2 bases for V and 4 bases for J; bases not matched to a gene: 4. This CDR3 contains 15 residues. Germline V gene sequence: CDR1 SGHDN, CDR2 FVKESK. CDR3 amino acids: CASSQFAGGPDTQYF. The CDR3, as DNA: TGTGCCAGCAGCCAATTTGCGGGAGGGCCAGATACGCAGTATTTT.

Notes on this clonotype: A single base separates this from a much larger clone, so it may be a read error. The rearrangement joins TRBV7-6 to TRBJ2-5, with D possibly being TRBD1 (6 bases). Deletions cut 5 bases from V and 5 bases from J, with 21 bases between. The CDR3 extends over 16 amino acids. Germline lookup yields CDR1 SGHVS and CDR2 FNYEAQ. The CDR3 loop is CASSQKTGPQGETQYF. The CDR3 DNA sequence: TGTGCCAGCAGCCAAAAAACAGGGCCGCAGGGTGAGACCCAGTACTTC. The full variable domain, rest sourced from reference TRBV7-6 and TRBJ2-5, is GAGVSQSPRYKVTKRGQDVALRCDPISGHVSLYWYRQALGQGPEFLTYFNYEAQQDKSGLPNDRFSAERPEGSISTLTIQRTEQRDSAMYRCASSQKTGPQGETQYFGPGTRLLVL.

With regard to this clonotype: A junction boundary mismatches the germline segment, possibly from a read error. This chain connects TRBV5-3 to TRBJ2-7, with D tentatively TRBD1 (6 bases). TRBV5-3 is an ORF, with its function uncertain. The CDR3 length is 15 residues. CDR3: CASSLKTGPSYEQYF. The CDR3 DNA sequence: TGTGCCAGCAGCTTGAAGACAGGACCTTCCTACGAGCAGTACTTC.

This clonotype showed up many times. J is TRBJ2-3 and V is TRBV25-1; 9 bases are a match to TRBD1. Germline CDR1 MGHDK, CDR2 SYGVNS. This CDR3 contains 19 residues. Losses at the gene ends were 1 base for V and 3 bases for J; bases not matched to a gene: 14. The CDR3 sequence is CASSESGGIQGAGTDTQYF. The CDR3 coding sequence is TGTGCCAGCAGTGAATCTGGTGGAATACAGGGGGCTGGGACAGATACGCAGTATTTT.

This clonotype was seen many times. The chain links TRBV5-5 to TRBJ1-1; D unclear. The CDR3 runs 14 residues. V was clipped by 0 bases and J by 4 bases, with 10 bases between them. The germline gives CDR1 SGHKS, CDR2 YYEKEE (reference sequence). CDR3: CASSLDLGFTEAFF. Here the CDR3 DNA reads TGTGCCAGCAGCTTGGATCTAGGTTTCACTGAAGCTTTCTTT.

This clonotype appeared a few times. The V gene is TRBV7-9, the J gene TRBJ1-1; the D is unclear. CDR3 length equals 14 residues. CDR1 and CDR2 (germline): SEHNR, FQNEAQ (reference sequence). Deletions cut 1 base from V and 4 bases from J, with 10 bases between. CDR3 nucleotide sequence: TGTGCCAGCAGCTTAGGGACCTTGGGCACTGAAGCTTTCTTT. Its protein product is CASSLGTLGTEAFF. The full variable domain, rest sourced from reference TRBV7-9 and TRBJ1-1, is DTGVSQNPRHKITKRGQNVTFRCDPISEHNRLYWYRQTLGQGPEFLTYFQNEAQLEKSRLLSDRFSAERPKGSFSTLEIQRTEQGDSAMYLCASSLGTLGTEAFFGQGTRLTVV.

The sample holds many counts of this clonotype. CDR3 coding DNA: TGTGCCAGCAGCTTACAGGGGCGAGCCTACGAGCAGTACTTC. Translating gives CASSLQGRAYEQYF. The gene calls are TRBV7-9 and TRBJ2-7; weak D call: TRBD1 (6 bases). The CDR3 extends over 14 amino acids. The germline gives CDR1 SEHNR, CDR2 FQNEAQ (reference sequence). V was clipped by 2 bases and J by 2 bases, with 10 bases between them.